The 10 T cell receptor beta chains below were found in one sample sequenced in a study of T cell repertoires in cytomegalovirus infection (dated by TCRdb to about 2019). The treatment or condition label on this specimen signifies: in vitro stimulation with specific CMV peptide epitopes to enrich CMV-specific T cells. Sequencing used an Illumina HiSeq 1500. TCRdb trimmed public reads at Q25 via fastp, called clones via MiXCR and kept in-frame beta chains. Rows with one shared CDR3 protein collapse into an entry with the most common genes and DNA. In all, the sample holds 310,000 or so distinct CDR3 sequences, and 20% to 25% of those were seen once. The top ten constitute about an eighth of the sample. Their antigen targets remain unknown. Sequences were derived from cultured PBMCs, sampled from culture after CMV antigen stimulation. The receptors were gathered from a human donor in good health (CMV status not recorded). Some clones in this sample may be carry-over from other donors' samples.

This clonotype was observed many times. The V gene is TRBV7-6, the J gene TRBJ2-3; possibly TRBD1 for D (5 bases). The germline V and J ends were trimmed by 5 bases and 0 bases, with 15 bases remaining between them. This CDR3 comprises 16 residues. CDR1 SGHVS and CDR2 FNYEAQ come from the germline V gene. The CDR3 is CASSKTVLTSTDTQYF. CDR3 nucleotide sequence: TGTGCCAGCAGCAAGACAGTCCTCACTAGCACAGATACGCAGTATTTT.

This chain links TRBV7-2 with TRBJ2-3, with TRBD2 identical over 10 bases. The trim removed 4 bases at V and 4 bases at J, leaving 5 bases unmatched. This CDR3 comprises 15 residues. The germline CDR1 and CDR2 sequences are SGHTA and FQGNSA. The CDR3, as DNA: TGTGCCAGCAGCTCAACTAGCGGGAAATCAGATACGCAGTATTTT. Translated: CASSSTSGKSDTQYF. Looking up the rest from reference TRBV7-2 and TRBJ2-3 gives the full variable domain: GAGVSQSPSNKVTEKGKDVELRCDPISGHTALYWYRQSLGQGLEFLIYFQGNSAPDKSGLPSDRFSAERTGGSVSTLTIQRTQQEDSAVYLCASSSTSGKSDTQYFGPGTRLTVL.

This clonotype appeared a single time. The genes are TRBV2 and TRBJ1-5; 8 nucleotides match TRBD1. This CDR3 spans 14 amino acids. Germline CDR1 SNHLY, CDR2 FYNNEI. With V trimmed by 5 bases and J by 7 bases, 7 bases remained unmatched. CDR3 nucleotides: TGTGCCAGCAGTACCGACAGGGGTGGCCAGCCCCAGCATTTT. This translates into CASSTDRGGQPQHF.

The J gene is TRBJ2-7, the V gene TRBV24-1; D is ambiguous. The V end was cut by 4 bases, the J end by 1 base, with 4 bases between. Germline V gene data show CDR1 as KGHDR and CDR2 as SFDVKD. The CDR3 extends over 12 amino acids. CDR3 residues: CATSDGSYEQYF. The CDR3, as DNA: TGTGCCACCAGTGACGGATCCTACGAGCAGTACTTC.

V is TRBV4-2 and J is TRBJ2-6; 8 positions match TRBD1. V was pared by 5 bases and J by 2 bases, with 5 bases of the junction left unmatched. CDR1 is LGHNA, CDR2 YNFKEQ, per germline. This CDR3 region has 16 residues. The CDR3 protein is CASSERTGTGANVLTF. The CDR3 DNA is TGTGCCAGCAGCGAACGGACAGGGACTGGGGCCAACGTCCTGACTTTC.

The chain uses TRBV7-2 and TRBJ2-2, with D maybe TRBD1 (5 bases). Germline V CDR1 and CDR2: SGHTA, FQGNSA. V was trimmed by 3 bases and J by 5 bases, leaving 7 bases between them. There are 13 residues in the CDR3. The CDR3 here is CASSFTGTGELFF. The CDR3 DNA reads TGTGCCAGCAGCTTTACAGGAACCGGGGAGCTGTTTTTT.

The chain joins TRBV20-1 to TRBJ1-1, with TRBD1 matching over 9 bases. V dropped 4 bases and J dropped 5; count of bases not matched to a gene: 8. Germline V gene data show CDR1 as DFQATT and CDR2 as SNEGSKA (reference sequence). The CDR3 is 14 amino acids. The CDR3 here is CSATTQGARTEAFF. The CDR3 DNA reads as TGCAGTGCTACTACACAGGGGGCTAGAACTGAAGCTTTCTTT.

The chain carries TRBV28 and TRBJ2-7; a weak D match, TRBD2 (5 bases). Germline CDR1 and CDR2: MDHEN and SYDVKM. The CDR3 is 14 residues long. The V and J ends lost 3 bases and 3 bases respectively, with 12 bases between them. The CDR3 nucleotides are TGTGCCAGCAGTTTGGGTGGGAGAAACTACGAGCAGTACTTC. Encoded protein: CASSLGGRNYEQYF.

The rearrangement joins TRBV6-4 to TRBJ2-5; 9 bases match TRBD1. V shed 6 bases and J 4 bases; nucleotides not matched to a gene: 15. This CDR3 is 17 amino acids long. Germline V gives CDR1 MRHNA, CDR2 SNTAGT. The CDR3 DNA reads as TGTGCCAGCAGCGAACCTTCCGGGACAGGGTGGGGAGAGACCCAGTACTTC. Amino acid sequence: CASSEPSGTGWGETQYF.

The chain is built from TRBV10-2 and TRBJ2-1; the D call may be TRBD1 or TRBD2 (7 bases each). V was clipped by 7 bases and J by 5 bases, with 15 bases between them. CDR3 length: 14 amino acids. The germline V gene has CDR1 WSHSY and CDR2 SAAADI. The CDR3 protein is CASTPGGANNEQFF. CDR3 in DNA: TGCGCCAGCACCCCAGGGGGGGCCAACAATGAGCAGTTCTTC.